The clone carrying this T cell receptor (beta chain) was detected ten times or more. The antigen is undetermined. Amplification from RNA transcripts yielded the TCR beta CDR3 regions. In the first round, RT-PCR was carried out with HTBI primers, and a multiplex PCR formed the second round. TCRdb processed the multiplex PCR reads anew with MiXCR; each CDR3 protein has one entry. The sample lists 680,000 or so distinct CDR3 sequences; about 20% were seen once. Each diagnosis was determined on the basis of clinical symptoms, serum thyroxine, TRAb, thyroid ultrasound and orbital computed tomography. The authors used Ficoll-Paque density gradient centrifugation to separate PBMCs. The input was approximately 9.3 ml of fresh peripheral blood. The entry originates in a study of Graves' ophthalmopathy and Graves' hyperthyroidism. Study observations and caveats: Most expanded clonotypes in thyroid above 0.001 frequency also showed up in blood.

The specimen was peripheral blood. This clonotype was obtained from a woman aged 18-30 years with stable Graves' hyperthyroidism. Some clones in this sample may be carry-over from other donors' samples.

The CDR3 sequence: CASSLAGGRRTEAFF. The CDR3 DNA sequence: TGTGCCAGCAGTTTAGCCGGTGGGAGGAGGACTGAAGCTTTCTTT. The J gene is TRBJ1-1, the V gene TRBV12-3 or TRBV12-4; no firm D call. V lost 0 bases to trimming and J lost 5 bases, with 13 bases between them. The CDR3 extends over 15 amino acids.